Below, 13 T cell receptor beta chains from the same sample are listed, as sequenced in a study of metastatic and nonmetastatic thyroid tumors. TCRdb reprocessed the PCR reads via MiXCR. The table records around 20,000 clones, around a quarter of them present only once. Nobody among the patients had been given any treatment before thyroid surgery. Sequencing was carried out using tumor tissue. The origin of the receptors is a female donor with papillary thyroid cancer or a benign thyroid nodule (not recorded which). Some clones in this sample may be carry-over from other donors' samples.

Ten or more counts support this clone. J is TRBJ1-3 and V is TRBV9; no clear D gene. The CDR3 length is 14 residues. V lost 3 bases and J lost 1, with 8 bases in between. The germline V gene encodes CDR1 SGDLS and CDR2 YYNGEE. CDR3 sequence (DNA): TGTGCCAGCAGCGCCGCTACTTCTGGAAACACCATATATTTT. Protein sequence: CASSAATSGNTIYF.

The sample holds a few counts of this clone. One end of the junction is discordant with germline, which a read error may explain. The gene calls are TRBV12-3 or TRBV12-4 and TRBJ2-5; 11 bases map to TRBD2. CDR3 length: 16 residues. CDR3 in DNA: TGTGTCAGCAACTGGTCACTAGCGGGAGCGGTAGAGACCCAGTACTTC. Protein product: CVSNWSLAGAVETQYF.

The V and J genes are TRBV20-1 and TRBJ2-7; possibly TRBD2 for D (6 bases). V shed 1 base and J shed 6 bases, with 13 bases lying between them. There are 13 residues in the CDR3. CDR1 DFQATT and CDR2 SNEGSKA come from the germline V gene (reference sequence). CDR3 residues: CSARVYRGGEQYF. As DNA, the CDR3 is TGCAGTGCTAGAGTTTATAGGGGAGGCGAGCAGTACTTC.

This clone ranks as medium-sized. The V call is TRBV6-1, the J call TRBJ1-6; D might be TRBD1 (5 bases). The V gene lost 6 bases and the J gene lost 7 bases, with 10 bases spanning the gap. The CDR3 contains 13 residues. Germline V CDR1 and CDR2: MNHNS, SASEGT. The chain's CDR3 is CASRKEGNSPLHF. DNA for the CDR3: TGTGCCAGCAGGAAAGAGGGGAATTCACCCCTCCACTTT.

This clone was counted many times. The chain couples TRBV14 to TRBJ2-1; D is unclear. This CDR3 is 15 amino acids long. V lost 2 bases and J lost 0, with 8 bases in between. Germline V gene data show CDR1 as SGHDN and CDR2 as FVKESK. The CDR3 here is CASSQYTNSYNEQFF. DNA for the CDR3: TGTGCCAGCAGCCAATATACCAACTCCTACAATGAGCAGTTCTTC.

This clone was detected ten times or more. The rearrangement joins TRBV7-8 to TRBJ2-3, with 11 bases lining up with TRBD2. V shed 4 bases, J shed 4 bases, and the junction held 10 bases outside the gene matches. The germline gives CDR1 SGHVS, CDR2 FQNEAQ. The CDR3 sequence is 17 residues long. The CDR3 is CASSSPVAGGPPDTQYF. In nucleotides, the CDR3 is TGTGCCAGCAGCTCCCCCGTAGCGGGAGGGCCCCCAGATACGCAGTATTTT.

The chain employs TRBV20-1 and TRBJ2-3, with no clear D. This CDR3 has 12 amino acids. V was cut by 3 bases and J by 1 base, with 5 bases left in between. CDR1 DFQATT and CDR2 SNEGSKA come from the germline V gene (reference sequence). The CDR3 region has the DNA TGCAGTGCTAGCTTTGGCACAGATACGCAGTATTTT. Encoded protein: CSASFGTDTQYF.

The chain employs TRBV2 and TRBJ2-7; perhaps TRBD2 as D (6 bases). Germline lookup yields CDR1 SNHLY and CDR2 FYNNEI. V was cut by 6 bases and J by 1 base, with 19 bases left in between. The CDR3 extends over 16 amino acids. CDR3 nucleotides: TGTGCCAGCAGGGCCCCTAGCGTGTCAACTTCCTACGAGCAGTACTTC. As protein: CASRAPSVSTSYEQYF.

This chain connects TRBV30 to TRBJ1-6; 8 bases line up with TRBD1. Germline CDR1 and CDR2: GTSNPN and SVGIG (reference sequence). The CDR3 is 13 residues long. Losses at the gene ends were 5 bases for V and 4 bases for J; bases not matched to a gene: 1. DNA for the CDR3: TGTGCCTGGGGACAGGGTTATAATTCACCCCTCCACTTT. Translation: CAWGQGYNSPLHF.

The chain recombines TRBV7-2 with TRBJ2-3; D unclear. Trimming took off 3 bases at V and 5 bases at J, with 9 bases between the two ends. Per the germline V gene, CDR1 is SGHTA and CDR2 is FQGNSA. This CDR3 contains 13 residues. CDR3 amino acids: CASSLFDVDTQYF. DNA for the CDR3: TGTGCCAGCAGCTTGTTCGATGTAGATACGCAGTATTTT.

This clone was picked up many times. The genes are TRBV18 and TRBJ2-3; D is unresolved. Germline V gene sequence: CDR1 KGHSH, CDR2 LQKENI. V was pared by 2 bases and J by 0 bases, with 9 bases between. This CDR3 has 15 amino acids. For the CDR3, the DNA is TGTGCCAGCTCACCAGAGTTCTTGAGCACAGATACGCAGTATTTT. It is translated as CASSPEFLSTDTQYF.

This clone counts as medium-sized. The gene calls are TRBV24-1 and TRBJ2-2; 12 bases are shared with TRBD2. CDR1 is KGHDR and CDR2 is SFDVKD in the germline V gene. The CDR3 length is 19 residues. J lost 0 bases, V lost 2 bases, and 6 bases had no gene match. The CDR3 DNA sequence: TGTGCCACCAGTGATTCCGGGACTAGCGGGCTATCGAACACCGGGGAGCTGTTTTTT. It yields the protein CATSDSGTSGLSNTGELFF.

This clone is medium-sized within its sample. The chain joins TRBV3-1 to TRBJ2-7; TRBD1 is a possible D gene (5 bases). V was shortened by 1 base and J by 0 bases, with 19 bases between the two germline ends. The CDR3 length is 18 residues. Germline assignment: CDR1 LGHDT and CDR2 YNNKEL (reference sequence). CDR3 protein: CASSQVPTTAISSYEQYF. The CDR3 DNA is TGTGCCAGCAGCCAAGTTCCGACGACAGCTATTAGCTCCTACGAGCAGTACTTC.